This T cell receptor (beta chain) was profiled in a study of identifying expanded T cells in peripheral blood. Note on this clone: Its antigen is still unknown.

Assay used: immunoSEQ multiplex PCR; TCRdb lists only in-frame clones, some missing. The profile shows approximately 57,000 clones, more than 70% of them singletons. General study findings and limits: Clone count variance between two-week samples rose with total template count.

Trimming stripped 3 bases from V and 5 bases from J, with 14 bases between. Germline V gene lookup returns CDR1 KGHSH and CDR2 LQKENI. The CDR3 spans 14 residues. The sequence derives from a person between 18 and 75 years old in good health. The sample comprised blood. The genes are TRBV18 and TRBJ2-7; D gene ambiguous. The CDR3 region has the DNA TGTGCCAGCTCACCCGAGACCTCCTACCACGAGCAGTACTTC. Protein product: CASSPETSYHEQYF. Complete variable domain (other parts from reference TRBV18 and TRBJ2-7): NAGVMQNPRHLVRRRGQEARLRCSPMKGHSHVYWYRQLPEEGLKFMVYLQKENIIDESGMPKERFSAEFPKEGPSILRIQQVVRGDSAAYFCASSPETSYHEQYFGPGTRLTVT.